Presented here are 6 T cell receptor beta chains from one specimen sequenced in a study of technical replicates of blood from several donors. TCRdb keeps only in-frame clones here, not all; method: immunoSEQ multiplex PCR. The sample includes 72,000 or so clones, 80% to 95% seen only once; the top ten take 0.35% to 0.45%. The sample consisted of T cells isolated from PBMCs. These receptors came from a human donor in good health.

The V and J genes are TRBV7-2 and TRBJ2-3; unclear D gene. Deletions cut 2 bases from V and 2 bases from J, with 8 bases between. The germline V gene encodes CDR1 SGHTA and CDR2 FQGNSA. The CDR3 sequence is 14 residues long. DNA of the CDR3: TGTGCCAGCAGCTTAAGAACAGTCACAGATACGCAGTATTTT. Its protein product is CASSLRTVTDTQYF.

The genes are TRBV7-6 and TRBJ2-5, with a weak D call TRBD1 (6 bases). This CDR3 region has 13 residues. The V end was cut by 6 bases, the J end by 2 bases, with 10 bases between. Germline V lookup: CDR1 SGHVS, CDR2 FNYEAQ. The CDR3 spells CASRPQGQETQYF. The CDR3 bases are TGTGCCAGCAGACCACAGGGTCAAGAGACCCAGTACTTC. Full variable domain (remainder filled in from reference TRBV7-6 and TRBJ2-5): GAGVSQSPRYKVTKRGQDVALRCDPISGHVSLYWYRQALGQGPEFLTYFNYEAQQDKSGLPNDRFSAERPEGSISTLTIQRTEQRDSAMYRCASRPQGQETQYFGPGTRLLVL.

The chain recombines TRBV9 with TRBJ1-4; TRBD1 agrees at 8 bases. V lost 6 bases to trimming and J lost 6 bases; unmatched junction nucleotides: 7. The CDR3 length is 14 residues. The germline gives CDR1 SGDLS, CDR2 YYNGEE. CDR3 amino acids: CASTRGGQDEKLFF. DNA of the CDR3: TGTGCCAGCACCCGAGGGGGACAGGATGAAAAACTGTTTTTT.

The CDR3 nucleotides are TGTGCCAGCAGCCTTGGACAGCCCTATGGCTACACCTTC. It translates to CASSLGQPYGYTF. The chain carries TRBV7-2 and TRBJ1-2; D possibly corresponds to TRBD1 (6 bases). CDR1 and CDR2 from the germline V gene are SGHTA and FQGNSA. The CDR3 runs to 13 residues. Trimming pared 5 bases from V and 4 bases from J, leaving 11 bases between.

The J gene is TRBJ2-1, the V gene TRBV6-5; 7 bases match TRBD1. The CDR3 length is 14 residues. The V gene's germline CDR1 is MNHEY and CDR2 SVGAGI. The V and J ends lost 7 bases and 2 bases, in that order; junction bases with no gene match: 5. The CDR3 sequence: CASTGTDTYNEQFF. CDR3 coding DNA: TGTGCCAGCACCGGGACAGATACCTACAATGAGCAGTTCTTC.

In DNA form, the CDR3 reads TGTGCTAGTGGTTTGGCACACCGACAGGGGGAGAGAGACACTGAAGCTTTCTTT. Its translation is CASGLAHRQGERDTEAFF. This rearrangement joins TRBV12-5 to TRBJ1-1; 9 bases line up with TRBD1. Germline V gene data show CDR1 as LGHNT and CDR2 as FRNRAP. V lost 1 base, J lost 3 bases, and 12 bases stayed unmatched. The CDR3 is 18 residues long. Combining the CDR3 with reference TRBV12-5 and TRBJ1-1 gives the whole variable domain DARVTQTPRHKVTEMGQEVTMRCQPILGHNTVFWYRQTMMQGLELLAYFRNRAPLDDSGMPKDRFSAEMPDATLATLKIQPSEPRDSAVYFCASGLAHRQGERDTEAFFGQGTRLTVV.